The next 15 T cell receptor beta chains were all read from a single sample in a study of blood T cell repertoires in COVID-19. The assay was immunoSEQ multiplex PCR, and TCRdb's table has in-frame clones only and misses some. The top ten clones hold 27% of a sample with about 230,000 clones, roughly 84% of them seen once. The sample taken for sequencing was peripheral blood. Receptors originate from a man in his forties with acute or convalescent COVID-19.

The chain employs TRBV11-2 and TRBJ2-2, with D tentatively TRBD2 (5 bases). Looked up from germline, CDR1 is SGHAT and CDR2 is FQNNGV. This CDR3 has 16 amino acids. The V end was cut by 1 base, the J end by 1 base, with 10 bases between. CDR3 nucleotides: TGTGCCAGCAGCTTAGGGGCTAGCTTGAACACCGGGGAGCTGTTTTTT. It is translated as CASSLGASLNTGELFF.

The chain recombines TRBV5-1 with TRBJ2-6, with D maybe TRBD1 (6 bases). V was clipped by 1 base and J by 0 bases, with 8 bases between them. Germline V gene sequence: CDR1 SGHRS, CDR2 YFSETQ. The CDR3 consists of 16 residues. The CDR3 is CASSLTGTSGANVLTF. In DNA, the CDR3 is TGCGCCAGCAGCTTGACAGGGACCTCTGGGGCCAACGTCCTGACTTTC.

The chain carries TRBV7-9 and TRBJ1-1; a possible D gene is TRBD1 (5 bases). This CDR3 comprises 15 residues. Trimming pared 0 bases from V and 6 bases from J, leaving 14 bases between. Germline-derived CDR1 and CDR2 are SEHNR and FQNEAQ (reference sequence). CDR3: CASSLALAGQAEAFF. The CDR3, as DNA: TGTGCCAGCAGCTTAGCTTTGGCAGGGCAGGCTGAAGCTTTCTTT.

This clone has just one count. The chain uses TRBV30 and TRBJ2-1; D is perhaps TRBD2 (6 bases). V dropped 2 bases and J dropped 5 bases, with 10 bases sitting between them. The CDR3 runs 13 residues. In germline, CDR1 is GTSNPN, CDR2 SVGIG (reference sequence). The CDR3 nucleotides are TGTGCCTGGAGTCCGGGAGTCCACAATGAGCAGTTCTTC. Its protein product is CAWSPGVHNEQFF.

The chain carries TRBV7-2 and TRBJ1-2, with 9 bases aligning to TRBD1. CDR3 length: 15 residues. The germline V gene has CDR1 SGHTA and CDR2 FQGNSA. Trimming at V came to 0 bases and at J to 7 bases, leaving 6 bases not matched to a gene. CDR3 amino acids: CASSLAWTGVSGYTF. CDR3 DNA sequence: TGTGCCAGCAGCTTAGCTTGGACAGGGGTCTCTGGCTACACCTTC.

The rearrangement uses TRBV3-1 (or the pseudogene TRBV3-2) and TRBJ2-2; D gene uncertain. The V and J ends lost 4 bases and 6 bases respectively, with 9 bases between them. From germline, CDR1 is LGHDT and CDR2 YNNKEL (reference sequence). The CDR3 spans 13 residues. The CDR3 sequence is CASSRLDSGELFF. The CDR3 coding sequence is TGTGCCAGCAGCCGGCTCGATTCCGGGGAGCTGTTTTTT.

The chain couples TRBV4-2 to TRBJ1-2; weak D call: TRBD1 (5 bases). Per germline, CDR1 LGHNA and CDR2 YNFKEQ. The CDR3 spans 16 residues. Between the trimmed V and J ends, which lost 2 bases and 5 bases, there was a span of 18 bases. CDR3: CASSQIGATGIYGYTF. The CDR3 DNA reads as TGTGCCAGCAGCCAAATTGGGGCGACCGGTATTTATGGCTACACCTTC.

The chain carries TRBV19 and TRBJ1-6; D remains unclear. V lost 9 bases and J lost 10, with 22 bases in between. CDR3 length equals 15 residues. CDR1 LNHDA and CDR2 SQIVND come from the germline V gene (reference sequence). For the CDR3, the DNA is TGTGCCAGCCTCGCCGACGTGAGTGGAGAATCACCCCTCCACTTT. Protein: CASLADVSGESPLHF.

The V gene is TRBV15, the J gene TRBJ2-7; 7 bases map to TRBD2. Unmatched junction bases numbered 5, after V lost 0 bases and J lost 3 bases. Germline CDR1 reads LNHNV; CDR2 reads YYDKDF (reference sequence). The length of the CDR3 is 15 residues. CDR3 amino acids: CATSRDSRGDYEQYF. Written as DNA, the CDR3 is TGTGCCACCAGCAGAGATAGCCGGGGGGACTACGAGCAGTACTTC.

The V gene is TRBV4-1, the J gene TRBJ2-1, with 8 bases matching TRBD2. The CDR3 has 17 amino acids. The ends lost 7 bases at V and 4 bases at J; junction bases unmatched: 15. Germline CDR1 and CDR2: MGHRA and YSYEKL. CDR3 nucleotides: TGCGCCAGCAAGAAGGGACTAGACGAACCCGGTTACAATGAGCAGTTCTTC. As protein: CASKKGLDEPGYNEQFF.

The chain uses TRBV10-3 and TRBJ2-1; D is perhaps TRBD1 (5 bases). Germline values: CDR1 ENHRY, CDR2 SYGVKD. V was pared by 4 bases and J by 8 bases, with 12 bases between. This CDR3 region has 13 residues. The CDR3 DNA sequence: TGTGCCATCAGTGGGGGCCCCTCGGATGAGCAGTTCTTC. Amino acids: CAISGGPSDEQFF.

This clone came up a few times. The chain is built from TRBV9 and TRBJ1-4; D is ambiguous. This CDR3 region has 16 residues. CDR1 SGDLS and CDR2 YYNGEE come from the germline V gene. V shed 4 bases and J shed 0 bases, with 13 bases lying between them. CDR3 region: CASSTWEGATNEKLFF. In nucleotides, the CDR3 is TGTGCCAGCAGCACCTGGGAGGGCGCAACTAATGAAAAACTGTTTTTT. Filled out from reference TRBV9 and TRBJ1-4, the complete variable domain reads DSGVTQTPKHLITATGQRVTLRCSPRSGDLSVYWYQQSLDQGLQFLIQYYNGEERAKGNILERFSAQQFPDLHSELNLSSLELGDSALYFCASSTWEGATNEKLFFGSGTQLSVL.

Notes on this clone: One base away lies a much larger clone, so this may be a sequencing read error. Other DNA sequences in this specimen translate into the identical CDR3. V and J are TRBV5-5 and TRBJ2-2; 14 bases agree with TRBD2. Germline V gene lookup returns CDR1 SGHKS and CDR2 YYEKEE (reference sequence). The CDR3 is made up of 18 amino acids. J lost 0 bases, V lost 0 bases, and 1 base had no gene match. The CDR3: CASSLGLAGGPNTGELFF. The CDR3 DNA is TGTGCCAGCAGCTTGGGACTAGCGGGAGGGCCGAACACCGGGGAGCTGTTTTTT.

This clone has just one count. The rearrangement joins TRBV4-1 to TRBJ2-1, with TRBD2 identical over 10 bases. The germline V gene has CDR1 MGHRA and CDR2 YSYEKL. V lost 3 bases, J lost 5 bases, and 16 bases stayed unmatched. CDR3 length equals 19 residues. DNA of the CDR3: TGCGCCAGCAGCCAGCCCCCGGGACTAGCGCCTCGGGGGAACAATGAGCAGTTCTTC. Amino acids: CASSQPPGLAPRGNNEQFF.

There are a few counts of this clone. The chain combines TRBV11-2 with TRBJ2-3; TRBD1 matches at 7 bases. The germline gives CDR1 SGHAT, CDR2 FQNNGV. The V gene end was trimmed by 2 bases and the J gene end by 3 bases; junction bases not matched to a gene: 8. The CDR3 loop spans 16 amino acids. The CDR3 nucleotides are TGTGCCAGCAGCTTACAGACAGGGTTGGCTACAGATACGCAGTATTTT. It is translated as CASSLQTGLATDTQYF.